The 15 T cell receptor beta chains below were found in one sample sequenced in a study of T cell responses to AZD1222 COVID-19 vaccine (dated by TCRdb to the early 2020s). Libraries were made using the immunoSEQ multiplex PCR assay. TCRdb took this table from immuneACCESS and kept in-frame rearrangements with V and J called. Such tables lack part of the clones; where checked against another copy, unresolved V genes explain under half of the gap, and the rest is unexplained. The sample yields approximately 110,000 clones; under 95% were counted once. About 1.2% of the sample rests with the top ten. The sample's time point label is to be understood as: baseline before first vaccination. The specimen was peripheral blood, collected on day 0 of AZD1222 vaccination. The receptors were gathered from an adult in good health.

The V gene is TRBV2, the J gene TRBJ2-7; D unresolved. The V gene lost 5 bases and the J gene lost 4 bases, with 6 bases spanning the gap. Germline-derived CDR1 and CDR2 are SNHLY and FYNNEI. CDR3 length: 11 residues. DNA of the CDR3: TGTGCCAGCAGTTACAGATACGAGCAGTACTTC. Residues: CASSYRYEQYF.

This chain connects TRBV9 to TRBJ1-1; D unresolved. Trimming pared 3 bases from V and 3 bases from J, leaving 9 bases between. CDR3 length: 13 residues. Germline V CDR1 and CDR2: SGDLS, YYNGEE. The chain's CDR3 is CASSAFADTEAFF. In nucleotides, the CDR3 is TGTGCCAGCAGCGCTTTCGCGGACACTGAAGCTTTCTTT.

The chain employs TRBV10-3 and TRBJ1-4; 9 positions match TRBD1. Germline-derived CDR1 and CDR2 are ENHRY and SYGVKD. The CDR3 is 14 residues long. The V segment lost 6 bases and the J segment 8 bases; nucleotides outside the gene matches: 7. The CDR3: CAIRPGQGEEKLFF. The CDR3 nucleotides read TGTGCCATCAGACCGGGACAGGGCGAAGAAAAACTGTTTTTT.

DNA for the CDR3: TGTGCCATCAGTCCTCGAGGGGAGACTGAAGCTTTCTTT. Translating gives CAISPRGETEAFF. This chain joins TRBV10-3 and TRBJ1-1; a weak D match, TRBD1 (5 bases). The CDR3 extends over 13 amino acids. Germline V gene data show CDR1 as ENHRY and CDR2 as SYGVKD. Trimming stripped 5 bases from V and 5 bases from J, with 12 bases between.

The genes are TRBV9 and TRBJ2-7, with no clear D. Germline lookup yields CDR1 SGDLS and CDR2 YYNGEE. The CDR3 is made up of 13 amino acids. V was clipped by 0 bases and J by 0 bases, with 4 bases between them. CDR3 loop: CASSVDFSYEQYF. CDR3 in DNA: TGTGCCAGCAGCGTAGACTTCTCCTACGAGCAGTACTTC.

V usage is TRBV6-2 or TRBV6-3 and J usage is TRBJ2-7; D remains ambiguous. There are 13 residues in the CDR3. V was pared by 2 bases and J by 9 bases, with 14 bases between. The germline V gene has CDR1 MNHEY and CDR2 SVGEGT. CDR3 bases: TGTGCCAGCAGTTACGAGGCGGTTCTTGGGCAGTACTTC. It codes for CASSYEAVLGQYF.

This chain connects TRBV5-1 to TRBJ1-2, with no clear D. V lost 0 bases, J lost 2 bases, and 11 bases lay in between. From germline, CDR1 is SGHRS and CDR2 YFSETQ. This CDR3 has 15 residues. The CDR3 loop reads CASSLAGGHNYGYTF. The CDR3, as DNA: TGCGCCAGCAGCTTGGCTGGAGGGCACAACTATGGCTACACCTTC.

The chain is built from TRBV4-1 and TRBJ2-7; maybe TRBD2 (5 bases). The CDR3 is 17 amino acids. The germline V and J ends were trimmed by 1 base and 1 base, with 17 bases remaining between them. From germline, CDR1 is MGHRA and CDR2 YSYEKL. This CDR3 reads CASSQGPIGSVSYEQYF. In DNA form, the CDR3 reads TGCGCCAGCAGCCAAGGACCTATCGGTAGCGTTTCCTACGAGCAGTACTTC.

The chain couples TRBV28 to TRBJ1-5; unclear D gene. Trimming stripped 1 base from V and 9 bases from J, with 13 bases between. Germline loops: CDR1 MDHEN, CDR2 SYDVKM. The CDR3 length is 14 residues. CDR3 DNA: TGTGCCAGCAGTTTATTCAGTCGACAAAGGCCCCAGCATTTT. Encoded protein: CASSLFSRQRPQHF.

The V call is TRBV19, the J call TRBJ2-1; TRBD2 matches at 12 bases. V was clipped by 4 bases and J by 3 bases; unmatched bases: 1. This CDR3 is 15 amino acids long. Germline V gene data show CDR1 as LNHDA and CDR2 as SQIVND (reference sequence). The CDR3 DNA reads TGTGCCAGTAGTACGACTAGCGGGGGCTACAATGAGCAGTTCTTC. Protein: CASSTTSGGYNEQFF.

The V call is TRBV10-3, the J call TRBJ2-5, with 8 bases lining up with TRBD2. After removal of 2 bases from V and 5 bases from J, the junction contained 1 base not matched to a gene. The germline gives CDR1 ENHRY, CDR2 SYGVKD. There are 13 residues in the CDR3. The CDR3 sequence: CAISEGGRETQYF. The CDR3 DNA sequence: TGTGCCATCAGTGAGGGCGGGAGGGAGACCCAGTACTTC.

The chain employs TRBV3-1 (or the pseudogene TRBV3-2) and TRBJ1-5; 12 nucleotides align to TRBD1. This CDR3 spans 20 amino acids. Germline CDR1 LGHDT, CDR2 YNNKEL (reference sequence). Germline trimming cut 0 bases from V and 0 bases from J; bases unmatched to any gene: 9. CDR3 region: CASSQDRGTGGMNSNQPQHF. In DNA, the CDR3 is TGTGCCAGCAGCCAAGATCGGGGGACAGGGGGCATGAATAGCAATCAGCCCCAGCATTTT.

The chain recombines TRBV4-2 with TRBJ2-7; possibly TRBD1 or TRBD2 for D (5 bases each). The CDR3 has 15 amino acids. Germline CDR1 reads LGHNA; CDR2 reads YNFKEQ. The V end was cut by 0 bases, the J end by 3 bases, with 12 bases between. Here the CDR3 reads CASSQDLGTNYEQYF. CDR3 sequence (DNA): TGTGCCAGCAGCCAAGATCTGGGGACGAACTACGAGCAGTACTTC.

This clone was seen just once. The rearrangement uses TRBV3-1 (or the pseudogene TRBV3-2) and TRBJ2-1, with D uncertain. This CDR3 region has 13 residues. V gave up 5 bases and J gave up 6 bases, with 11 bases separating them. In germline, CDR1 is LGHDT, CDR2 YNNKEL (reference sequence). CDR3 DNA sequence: TGTGCCAGCAGCGGGTTATTGAGCAATGAGCAGTTCTTC. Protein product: CASSGLLSNEQFF.

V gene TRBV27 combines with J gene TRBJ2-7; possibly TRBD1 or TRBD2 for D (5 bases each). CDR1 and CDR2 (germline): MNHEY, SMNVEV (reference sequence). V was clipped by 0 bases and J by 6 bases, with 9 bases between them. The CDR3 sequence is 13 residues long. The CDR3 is CASSLSLGVEQYF. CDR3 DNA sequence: TGTGCCAGCAGTTTATCCCTGGGGGTCGAGCAGTACTTC.